This T cell receptor beta chain originates from a study of cytotoxic CD8 clonotypes in ibrutinib-treated CLL. Study information: Following a median roughly 12 months of treatment, with a range of 6 to 36, response samples were taken. General study results and limits: Higher circulating CD8+ T-cell counts strongly accompanied higher baseline clonality, above age-matched healthy donors. An increase in clonality occurred at ibrutinib response, followed by a return toward baseline at progression.

Some clones are missing from TCRdb's copy, which holds only in-frame ones; the method was immunoSEQ multiplex PCR. The sample carries approximately 140,000 clones, roughly 80% recorded once. The CDR3 extends over 14 amino acids. CDR1 and CDR2 from the germline V gene are SGDLS and YYNGEE. V was cut by 0 bases and J by 6 bases, with 13 bases left in between. A word on this clone: The antigen is undetermined.

V and J are TRBV9 and TRBJ2-7; D is unclear. Here the sequenced sample was PBMCs, taken after 12 months of ibrutinib treatment. This clonotype was obtained from a human donor with chronic lymphocytic leukemia. CDR3 nucleotides: TGTGCCAGCAGCGTAGGAGTCGTTGCTGGCGAGCAGTACTTC. This codes for CASSVGVVAGEQYF.